The 22 T cell receptor beta chains below all came from one sample that was sequenced in a study of control samples from healthy donors and cancer patients. Profiling relied on immunoSEQ multiplex PCR, and the TCRdb table lists in-frame clones only, not all of them. In the table there are about 18,000 clones, approximately 81% of which are singletons. What was sequenced was PBMCs. Source of these receptors: a woman in her 70s with lung cancer.

The V and J genes are TRBV20-1 and TRBJ2-7; TRBD2 matches at 8 bases. The CDR3 runs 15 residues. The V gene end was trimmed by 3 bases and the J gene end by 4 bases; junction bases not matched to a gene: 11. Per the germline V gene, CDR1 is DFQATT and CDR2 is SNEGSKA (reference sequence). CDR3 in amino acids: CSASIPGLGRYEQYF. CDR3 nucleotides: TGCAGTGCTAGTATTCCGGGACTAGGCAGGTACGAGCAGTACTTC.

Here the CDR3 reads CATSDWDNNEQFF. DNA for the CDR3: TGTGCCACCTCCGATTGGGACAACAATGAGCAGTTCTTC. The rearrangement links TRBV19 to TRBJ2-1, with D perhaps matching TRBD1 (6 bases). Germline-derived CDR1 and CDR2 are LNHDA and SQIVND (reference sequence). The V gene lost 10 bases and the J gene lost 5 bases, with 15 bases spanning the gap. The CDR3 runs to 13 residues. Filled out from reference TRBV19 and TRBJ2-1, the complete variable domain reads DGGITQSPKYLFRKEGQNVTLSCEQNLNHDAMYWYRQDPGQGLRLIYYSQIVNDFQKGDIAEGYSVSREKKESFPLTVTSAQKNPTAFYLCATSDWDNNEQFFGPGTRLTVL.

The chain recombines TRBV5-1 with TRBJ2-1, with D possibly matching TRBD1 (5 bases). The V gene's germline CDR1 is SGHRS and CDR2 YFSETQ. Trimming stripped 5 bases from V and 7 bases from J, with 16 bases between. The CDR3 sequence is 14 residues long. This CDR3 reads CASSIKGPGNEQFF. The CDR3 nucleotides read TGCGCCAGCAGTATTAAGGGGCCTGGGAATGAGCAGTTCTTC.

This clone is a singleton in its sample. The chain couples TRBV2 to TRBJ2-3; 9 bases agree with TRBD2. J was trimmed by 4 bases and V by 5 bases; bases with no gene match: 7. CDR1 SNHLY and CDR2 FYNNEI come from the germline V gene. The length of the CDR3 is 15 residues. CDR3 sequence reads: CASSPIAGDSDTQYF. In DNA form, the CDR3 reads TGTGCCAGCAGTCCTATAGCGGGAGACTCAGATACGCAGTATTTT.

The V call is TRBV6-5, the J call TRBJ1-6; the match to TRBD1 covers 7 bases. Germline CDR1 MNHEY, CDR2 SVGAGI. The junction had 7 bases not matched to a gene; V was cut back by 4 bases and J by 7 bases. CDR3 size: 15 residues. The CDR3 protein is CASSLEGASNSPLHF. The CDR3 DNA reads TGTGCCAGCAGTTTGGAGGGGGCATCGAATTCACCCCTCCACTTT.

The chain combines TRBV7-2 with TRBJ1-5; D is uncertain. Trimming took off 3 bases at V and 7 bases at J, with 16 bases between the two ends. Germline V gene sequence: CDR1 SGHTA, CDR2 FQGNSA. The CDR3 has 15 amino acids. The chain's CDR3 is CASSFTAGLGQPQHF. The CDR3 DNA follows: TGTGCCAGCAGCTTTACGGCAGGCTTGGGCCAGCCCCAGCATTTT.

The chain has TRBV10-2 and TRBJ1-1; no clear D gene. Per germline, CDR1 WSHSY and CDR2 SAAADI. This CDR3 contains 11 residues. With 2 bases removed from V and 2 bases from J, the gap between germline ends came to 0 bases. The CDR3 DNA reads TGCGCCAGCAGTGAGAACACTGAAGCTTTCTTT. Its protein product is CASSENTEAFF.

V usage is TRBV24-1 and J usage is TRBJ2-3; 7 nucleotides agree with TRBD2. Germline CDR1 KGHDR, CDR2 SFDVKD. The J segment lost 0 bases and the V segment lost 4 bases, leaving 6 bases of the junction unmatched. The CDR3 contains 16 residues. CDR3 nucleotides: TGTGCCACCAGTGACGCCGTCGGGGGGAGCACAGATACGCAGTATTTT. This sequence encodes CATSDAVGGSTDTQYF.

This chain uses TRBV7-3 with TRBJ2-3, with TRBD2 matching 15 bases. The CDR3 has 17 residues. The V gene end was trimmed by 5 bases and the J gene end by 5 bases; junction bases not matched to a gene: 8. CDR1 and CDR2 from the germline V gene are SGHTA and FQGTGA. The CDR3 is CASSPAPGLAGGDTQYF. The CDR3 bases are TGTGCCAGCAGCCCGGCCCCGGGACTAGCGGGAGGAGATACGCAGTATTTT.

The CDR3 bases are TGTGCCAGCAGACGACCCGGGACTAGCGGGAGTGTGGAGTACTTC. The encoded protein is CASRRPGTSGSVEYF. This rearrangement joins TRBV6-5 to TRBJ2-7; TRBD2 matches 14 bases. Losses at the gene ends were 6 bases for V and 11 bases for J; bases not matched to a gene: 12. Germline V gene sequence: CDR1 MNHEY, CDR2 SVGAGI. There are 15 residues in the CDR3.

The V and J genes are TRBV2 and TRBJ1-5, with 8 bases matching TRBD1. The length of the CDR3 is 16 residues. V shed 4 bases, J shed 1 base, and the junction held 6 bases outside the gene matches. Germline CDR1 SNHLY, CDR2 FYNNEI. CDR3 residues: CASSAMTGVSNQPQHF. In nucleotides, the CDR3 is TGTGCCAGCAGTGCAATGACAGGGGTGAGCAATCAGCCCCAGCATTTT. Looking up the rest from reference TRBV2 and TRBJ1-5 gives the full variable domain: EPEVTQTPSHQVTQMGQEVILRCVPISNHLYFYWYRQILGQKVEFLVSFYNNEISEKSEIFDDQFSVERPDGSNFTLKIRSTKLEDSAMYFCASSAMTGVSNQPQHFGDGTRLSIL.

The sample holds one count of this clone. V usage is TRBV12-3 or TRBV12-4 and J usage is TRBJ1-1; perhaps TRBD1 as D (5 bases). Deletions cut 2 bases from V and 5 bases from J, with 9 bases between. CDR3 size: 13 residues. CDR3 amino acids: CASSLSGVTEAFF. Written as DNA, the CDR3 is TGTGCCAGCAGTTTATCGGGGGTTACTGAAGCTTTCTTT.

The rearrangement links TRBV7-2 to TRBJ2-5; 8 bases align to TRBD1. The trim removed 1 base at V and 0 bases at J, leaving 4 bases unmatched. Germline lookup yields CDR1 SGHTA and CDR2 FQGNSA. CDR3 length: 16 amino acids. The CDR3 nucleotides are TGTGCCAGCAGCTTAGGACAGGGGACGTACCAAGAGACCCAGTACTTC. Its translation is CASSLGQGTYQETQYF.

CDR3 sequence reads: CASRPRPEGGTEAFF. CDR3 in DNA: TGCGCCAGCCGCCCTCGGCCCGAGGGCGGTACTGAAGCTTTCTTT. V usage is TRBV5-1 and J usage is TRBJ1-1; D gene ambiguous. Deletions cut 7 bases from V and 5 bases from J, with 21 bases between. The CDR3 contains 15 residues. CDR1 is SGHRS and CDR2 is YFSETQ in the germline V gene.

The chain has TRBV29-1 and TRBJ1-1; tentative D call: TRBD1 (6 bases). Deletions cut 1 base from V and 5 bases from J, with 14 bases between. The CDR3 totals 14 residues. Germline CDR1 and CDR2: SQVTM and ANQGSEA. CDR3 loop: CSVEGDTRGTEAFF. In DNA form, the CDR3 reads TGCAGCGTTGAAGGGGACACCCGAGGGACTGAAGCTTTCTTT.

The chain joins TRBV5-1 to TRBJ2-1; TRBD1 aligns across 7 bases. The V and J ends lost 0 bases and 5 bases, in that order; junction bases with no gene match: 5. Germline V gene data show CDR1 as SGHRS and CDR2 as YFSETQ. This CDR3 region has 15 residues. The CDR3 bases are TGCGCCAGCAGCTTGGGAGACAGGGAAGACAATGAGCAGTTCTTC. Amino acids: CASSLGDREDNEQFF. The full variable domain, its missing parts supplied by reference TRBV5-1 and TRBJ2-1, is KAGVTQTPRYLIKTRGQQVTLSCSPISGHRSVSWYQQTPGQGLQFLFEYFSETQRNKGNFPGRFSGRQFSNSRSEMNVSTLELGDSALYLCASSLGDREDNEQFFGPGTRLTVL.

The chain carries TRBV6-5 and TRBJ2-3; no clear D gene. This CDR3 region has 13 residues. The ends were cut back, 3 bases at V and 0 bases at J, with 4 bases in the middle. Per the germline V gene, CDR1 is MNHEY and CDR2 is SVGAGI. The CDR3: CASSYFSTDTQYF. The CDR3 nucleotides are TGTGCCAGCAGTTATTTTAGCACAGATACGCAGTATTTT.

The genes are TRBV7-8 and TRBJ2-1; 11 nucleotides align to TRBD2. The CDR3 spans 15 residues. Germline CDR1 and CDR2: SGHVS and FQNEAQ. J was trimmed by 3 bases and V by 5 bases; bases with no gene match: 3. CDR3 in amino acids: CASSVTSGGYNEQFF. The CDR3 DNA sequence: TGTGCCAGCAGCGTAACTAGCGGGGGCTACAATGAGCAGTTCTTC.

J is TRBJ2-1 and V is TRBV28; TRBD2 agrees at 9 bases. The ends lost 8 bases at V and 7 bases at J; junction bases unmatched: 6. The CDR3 has 13 residues. Germline loops: CDR1 MDHEN, CDR2 SYDVKM. This chain's CDR3 is CASEESGRNEQFF. CDR3 in DNA: TGTGCCAGCGAGGAAAGCGGGAGGAATGAGCAGTTCTTC.

The rearrangement joins TRBV15 to TRBJ1-2; no clear D. Trimming stripped 1 base from V and 7 bases from J, with 10 bases between. This CDR3 spans 13 amino acids. The germline gives CDR1 LNHNV, CDR2 YYDKDF (reference sequence). CDR3: CATSRGANSGYTF. Written as DNA, the CDR3 is TGTGCCACCAGCAGAGGAGCTAATAGTGGCTACACCTTC.

This chain connects TRBV3-1 (or the pseudogene TRBV3-2) to TRBJ2-1; 8 bases are shared with TRBD1. This CDR3 has 16 amino acids. From germline, CDR1 is LGHDT and CDR2 YNNKEL (reference sequence). Germline trimming cut 3 bases from V and 2 bases from J; bases unmatched to any gene: 6. CDR3 in amino acids: CASSQRGQGPYNEQFF. CDR3 in DNA: TGTGCCAGCAGCCAGCGTGGACAGGGCCCCTACAATGAGCAGTTCTTC.

CDR3 in DNA: TGTGCCCTAGGGGGGGCAGGGGCCTACGAGCAGTACTTC. Its translation is CALGGAGAYEQYF. The genes are TRBV28 and TRBJ2-7, with a weak D call TRBD2 (7 bases). The CDR3 loop spans 13 amino acids. Germline CDR1 is MDHEN and CDR2 is SYDVKM. Trimming pared 11 bases from V and 2 bases from J, leaving 16 bases between. Together with reference TRBV28 and TRBJ2-7, the CDR3 gives the full variable domain: DVKVTQSSRYLVKRTGEKVFLECVQDMDHENMFWYRQDPGLGLRLIYFSYDVKMKEKGDIPEGYSVSREKKERFSLILESASTNQTSMYLCALGGAGAYEQYFGPGTRLTVT.